This is a list of T cell receptor beta chains from one sample in a study of T cell changes during pregnancy in multiple sclerosis. Method: immunoSEQ multiplex PCR; TCRdb's copy keeps in-frame clones and lacks some. The table includes about 58,000 clones, less than 95% detected once. The sequenced sample was CD4+ T cells from peripheral blood mononuclear cells, obtained after pregnancy. The source is a female donor in good health, enrolled as a control in a pregnancy study. CDR3s include the opening cysteine and the closing phenylalanine or tryptophan. A D gene is named only where the DNA matches it firmly. Size is omitted from some rows. Given values are once, few, many or a class for expanded clones.

clone size | J gene | D gene | V gene | CDR3 DNA | CDR3 protein
- | TRBJ1-4 | - | TRBV30 | TGTGCCTGGAGCGTTCGAGGTTTTGAAAAACTGTTTTTT | CAWSVRGFEKLFF
- | TRBJ1-2 | - | TRBV7-2 | TGTGCCAGCAGCTTAGTGGGGGCGGGCTATGGCTACACCTTC | CASSLVGAGYGYTF
once | TRBJ2-7 | - | TRBV4-3 | TGCGCCAGCAGCCAAGATCCCAGGTACGAGCAGTACTTC | CASSQDPRYEQYF
- | TRBJ2-3 | - | TRBV11-3 | TGTGCCAGCAGCTTACCCGGGGGCACAGATACGCAGTATTTT | CASSLPGGTDTQYF
- | TRBJ2-5 | - | TRBV29-1 | TGCAGCGTTGGAGCTCAAGAGACCCAGTACTTC | CSVGAQETQYF
- | TRBJ2-3 | - | TRBV25-1 | TGTGCCAGCAGTGAACTTAAATTAGGCACAGATACGCAGTATTTT | CASSELKLGTDTQYF
once | TRBJ2-7 | - | TRBV20-1 | TGCAGTGTTGCAGGGCAGGGAGAGCAGTACTTC | CSVAGQGEQYF
few | TRBJ1-3 | - | TRBV11-2 | TGTGCCAGCAGCTTAGGTGCGGGCTCTGGAAACACCATATATTTT | CASSLGAGSGNTIYF
- | TRBJ2-4 | TRBD1 | TRBV11-2 | TGTGCCAGCAGCTTCCAGGGGGTATCCGCCAAAAACATTCAGTACTTC | CASSFQGVSAKNIQYF
few | TRBJ1-1 | - | TRBV7-9 | TGTGCCAGCAGCTTAGTGCCGAACATGAACACTGAAGCTTTCTTT | CASSLVPNMNTEAFF
- | TRBJ2-5 | TRBD2 | TRBV9 | TGTGCCAGCAGCGCTCTAGCGGGGGCCGTAAACCAAGAGACCCAGTACTTC | CASSALAGAVNQETQYF
- | TRBJ2-7 | - | TRBV5-6 | TGTGCCAGCAGCTTCTCCACGCGACAGGTAGGGGGACCAGAGCAGTACTTC | CASSFSTRQVGGPEQYF
- | TRBJ2-5 | - | TRBV27 | TGTGCCAGCAGTTTATCGGGACGGAGGGAAGAGACCCAGTACTTC | CASSLSGRREETQYF
once | TRBJ1-6 | - | TRBV11-3 | TGTGCCAGCAGCCATGACAGCGAAAATAATTCACCCCTCCACTTT | CASSHDSENNSPLHF
- | TRBJ1-2 | TRBD1 | TRBV13 | TGTGCCAGCAGCTCATCCGGGACAGGGATCATCGATGGCTACACCTTC | CASSSSGTGIIDGYTF
once | TRBJ1-5 | - | TRBV19 | TGTGCCAGTAGTATAGTGGGCAGTAATCAGCCCCAGCATTTT | CASSIVGSNQPQHF
- | TRBJ2-7 | TRBD1 | TRBV6-1 | TGTGCCAGCCCACAGGGGGACAGGGGAGACGAGCAGTACTTC | CASPQGDRGDEQYF
- | TRBJ2-3 | - | TRBV7-7 | TGTGCCAGCAGCTTAGGCTCTAATACAGGAGATACGCAGTATTTT | CASSLGSNTGDTQYF
- | TRBJ2-7 | TRBD1 | TRBV7-9 | TGTGCCAGCAGCCCGGGGACAGGGCGGTTTGGCGAGCAGTACTTC | CASSPGTGRFGEQYF
- | TRBJ1-4 | TRBD1 | TRBV7-9 | TGTGCCAGCAGCCCCCGGACAGGGGAAAAACTGTTTTTT | CASSPRTGEKLFF
- | TRBJ1-1 | - | TRBV14 | TGTGCCAGCAGCCGTATGGAGGCCACACTAATTTTCTTT | CASSRMEATLIFF
- | TRBJ1-1 | - | TRBV10-3 | TGTGCCATCAGTGGAACAGGGCTGAACACTGAAGCTTTCTTT | CAISGTGLNTEAFF
- | TRBJ2-5 | TRBD2 | TRBV9 | TGTGCCAGCAGCGTCCCTAGCGGGGGGCGGGAGACCCAGTACTTC | CASSVPSGGRETQYF
- | TRBJ1-5 | - | TRBV9 | TGTGCCAGCAGCGTAGGGCAGGGGATAAATCAGCCCCAGCATTTT | CASSVGQGINQPQHF
once | TRBJ1-1 | TRBD1 | TRBV19 | TGTGCCAGTAGTATCTTAGCCGGGACAGGAGAGGTACGCACTGAAGCTTTCTTT | CASSILAGTGEVRTEAFF
- | TRBJ1-1 | - | TRBV5-6 | TGTGCCAGCAGCTTTTTACAGGGCAAGAACACTGAAGCTTTCTTT | CASSFLQGKNTEAFF
- | TRBJ1-1 | - | TRBV20-1 | TGCAGTGGGCTCCTGAACACTGAAGCTTTCTTT | CSGLLNTEAFF
- | TRBJ2-1 | - | TRBV12-5 | TGTGCTAGTGTCCAGACAGGTCTTGCTGAGCAGTTCTTC | CASVQTGLAEQFF
- | TRBJ2-7 | TRBD1 | TRBV5-6 | TGCGCCAGCAGCGAGGACAGGTACGAGCAGTACTTC | CASSEDRYEQYF
- | TRBJ2-2 | - | TRBV6-5 | TGTGCCAGCAGTTTAAGGAGACTGGCCGGGGAGCTGTTTTTT | CASSLRRLAGELFF
- | TRBJ1-2 | TRBD1 | TRBV14 | TGTGCCAGCAGCTTTTTGGACAGGGGAAAGGGCTATGGCTACACCTTC | CASSFLDRGKGYGYTF
- | TRBJ1-4 | - | TRBV19 | TGTGCCAGTAGTTATGGGGCGAGGACTAATGAAAAACTGTTTTTT | CASSYGARTNEKLFF
- | TRBJ2-2 | TRBD1 | TRBV2 | TGTGCCAGCGGAGGACTCAGGGGGCTTACCGGGGAGCTGTTTTTT | CASGGLRGLTGELFF
- | TRBJ2-5 | TRBD1 | TRBV5-4 | TGTGCCAGCGGACAGGACGTCCAAGAGACCCAGTACTTC | CASGQDVQETQYF
- | TRBJ1-2 | - | TRBV4-1 | TGCGCCAGCAGCCAAGAAGTGCGGGATCAATACTATGGCTACACCTTC | CASSQEVRDQYYGYTF
- | TRBJ1-5 | TRBD1 | TRBV4-3 | TGCGCCAGCAGTCTTAAAACAGGGGTGCAGCCCCAGCATTTT | CASSLKTGVQPQHF
- | TRBJ2-7 | - | TRBV11-2 | TGTGCCAGCAGCTTAGCGACGGGATTCTCCTACGAGCAGTACTTC | CASSLATGFSYEQYF
once | TRBJ2-5 | - | TRBV5-4 | TGTGCCAGCAAGACAGGAGGTTCAACAAAGGAGACCCAGTACTTC | CASKTGGSTKETQYF
- | TRBJ2-5 | TRBD2 | TRBV7-2 | TGTGCCAGCAGCTTAGGTGGGGCTAGCGGCCCCCGAGAGACCCAGTACTTC | CASSLGGASGPRETQYF
- | TRBJ1-5 | - | TRBV19 | TGTGCCAGTAGTGAGCCTGACCAGGGACTCCGAGGTCAGCCCCAGCATTTT | CASSEPDQGLRGQPQHF